What follows describes a single TCR beta chain. The data are from a study of blood T cell repertoires in COVID-19. This table comes from immunoSEQ multiplex PCR, and its TCRdb copy is limited to in-frame clones, with some not included. Altogether about 190,000 clones are present, 70% to 90% being singletons, with the ten largest covering approximately 5.6%. With 2 bases clipped from V and 2 bases from J, the junction kept 9 bases outside the gene matches. The germline V gene has CDR1 ENHRY and CDR2 SYGVKD. The CDR3 has 17 amino acids. Sequencing was done on a sample of peripheral blood. The receptor comes from a woman between 40 and 50 years old who had recovered from COVID-19. The chain uses TRBV10-3 and TRBJ2-7; 10 bases map to TRBD2. The CDR3 region has the DNA TGTGCCATCAGTGAGCGGAGGAGTCTAGCGGGAGCCTACGAGCAGTACTTC. It encodes CAISERRSLAGAYEQYF.